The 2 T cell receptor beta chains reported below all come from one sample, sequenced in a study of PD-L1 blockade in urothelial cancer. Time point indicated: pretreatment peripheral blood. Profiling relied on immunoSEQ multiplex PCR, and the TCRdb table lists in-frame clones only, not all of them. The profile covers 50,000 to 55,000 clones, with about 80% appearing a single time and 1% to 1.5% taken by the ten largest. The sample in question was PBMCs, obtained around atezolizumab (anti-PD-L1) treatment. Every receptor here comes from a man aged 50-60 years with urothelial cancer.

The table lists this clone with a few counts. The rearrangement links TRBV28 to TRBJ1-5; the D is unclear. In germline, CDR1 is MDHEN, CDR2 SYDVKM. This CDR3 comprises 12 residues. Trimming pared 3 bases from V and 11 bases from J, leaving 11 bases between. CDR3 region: CASSFGESSQHF. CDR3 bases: TGTGCCAGCAGTTTCGGGGAGTCGTCCCAGCATTTT.

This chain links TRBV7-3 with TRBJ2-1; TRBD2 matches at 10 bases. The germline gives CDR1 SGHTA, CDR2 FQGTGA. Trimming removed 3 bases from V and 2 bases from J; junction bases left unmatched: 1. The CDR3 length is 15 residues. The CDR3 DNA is TGTGCCAGCAGCTTTACTAGCGGGACCTACAATGAGCAGTTCTTC. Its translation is CASSFTSGTYNEQFF.